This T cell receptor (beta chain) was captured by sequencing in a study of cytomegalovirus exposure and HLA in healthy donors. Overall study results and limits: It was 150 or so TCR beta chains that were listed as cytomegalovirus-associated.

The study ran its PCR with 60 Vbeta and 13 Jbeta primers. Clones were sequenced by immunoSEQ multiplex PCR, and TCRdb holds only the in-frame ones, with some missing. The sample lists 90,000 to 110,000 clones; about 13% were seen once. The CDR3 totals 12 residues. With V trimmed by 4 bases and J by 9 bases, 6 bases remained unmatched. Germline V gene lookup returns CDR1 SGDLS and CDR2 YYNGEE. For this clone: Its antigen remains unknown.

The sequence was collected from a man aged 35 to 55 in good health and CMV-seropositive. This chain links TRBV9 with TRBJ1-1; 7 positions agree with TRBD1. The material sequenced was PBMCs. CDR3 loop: CASSTGDGQAFF. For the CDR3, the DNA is TGTGCCAGCAGCACAGGGGACGGACAAGCTTTCTTT.